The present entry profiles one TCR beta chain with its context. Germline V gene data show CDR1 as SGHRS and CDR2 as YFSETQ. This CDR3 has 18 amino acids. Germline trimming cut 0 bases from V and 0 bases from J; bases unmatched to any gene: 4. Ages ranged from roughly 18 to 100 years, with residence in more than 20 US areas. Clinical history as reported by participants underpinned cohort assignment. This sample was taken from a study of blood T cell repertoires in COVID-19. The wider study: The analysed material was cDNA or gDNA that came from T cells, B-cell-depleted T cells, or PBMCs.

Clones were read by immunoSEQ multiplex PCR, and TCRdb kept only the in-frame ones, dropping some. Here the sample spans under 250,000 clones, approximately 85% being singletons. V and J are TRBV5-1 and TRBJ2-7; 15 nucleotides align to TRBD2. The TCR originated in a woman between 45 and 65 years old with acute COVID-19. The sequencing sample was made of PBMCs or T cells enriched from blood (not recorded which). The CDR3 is CASSLEGLAGGSSYEQYF. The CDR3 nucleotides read TGCGCCAGCAGCTTGGAGGGACTAGCGGGGGGAAGCTCCTACGAGCAGTACTTC.